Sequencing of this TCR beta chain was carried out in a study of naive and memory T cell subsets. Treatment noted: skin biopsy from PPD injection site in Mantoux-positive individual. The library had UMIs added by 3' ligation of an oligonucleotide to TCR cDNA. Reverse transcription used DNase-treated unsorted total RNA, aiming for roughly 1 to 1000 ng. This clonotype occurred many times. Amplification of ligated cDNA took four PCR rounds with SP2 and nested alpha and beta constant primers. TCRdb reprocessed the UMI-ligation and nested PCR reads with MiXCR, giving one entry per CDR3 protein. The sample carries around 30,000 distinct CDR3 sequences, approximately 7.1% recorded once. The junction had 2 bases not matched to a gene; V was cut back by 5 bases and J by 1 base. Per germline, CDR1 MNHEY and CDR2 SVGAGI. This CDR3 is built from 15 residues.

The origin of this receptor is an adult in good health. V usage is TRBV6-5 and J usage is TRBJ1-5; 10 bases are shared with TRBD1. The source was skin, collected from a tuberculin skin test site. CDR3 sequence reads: CASSGDRGSNQPQHF. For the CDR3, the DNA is TGTGCCAGCAGTGGGGACAGGGGAAGCAATCAGCCCCAGCATTTT.